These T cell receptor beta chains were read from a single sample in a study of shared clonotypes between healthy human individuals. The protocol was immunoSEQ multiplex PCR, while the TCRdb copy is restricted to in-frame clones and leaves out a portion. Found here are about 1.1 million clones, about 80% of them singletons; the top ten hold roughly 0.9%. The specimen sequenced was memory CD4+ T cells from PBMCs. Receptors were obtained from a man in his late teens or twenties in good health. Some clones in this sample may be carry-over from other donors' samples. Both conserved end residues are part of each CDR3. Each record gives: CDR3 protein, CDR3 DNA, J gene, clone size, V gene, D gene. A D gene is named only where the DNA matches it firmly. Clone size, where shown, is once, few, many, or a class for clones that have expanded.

CDR3aa: CSARGWEGEQFF; CDR3nt: TGCAGCGCCAGGGGGTGGGAAGGTGAGCAGTTCTTC; j_gene: TRBJ2-1; abundance: NA; v_gene: TRBV29-1; d_gene: TRBD1
CDR3aa: CATTMGGTGGDTEAFF; CDR3nt: TGTGCCACCACAATGGGCGGGACCGGGGGGGACACTGAAGCTTTCTTT; j_gene: TRBJ1-1; abundance: NA; v_gene: TRBV2; d_gene: NA
CDR3aa: CSVEEWGALSGYTF; CDR3nt: TGCAGCGTTGAAGAATGGGGGGCACTTTCTGGCTACACCTTC; j_gene: TRBJ1-2; abundance: NA; v_gene: TRBV29-1; d_gene: NA
CDR3aa: CASSARHEQFF; CDR3nt: TGTGCCAGCAGCGCCCGGCATGAGCAGTTCTTC; j_gene: TRBJ2-1; abundance: NA; v_gene: TRBV14; d_gene: NA
CDR3aa: CATLSSYNSPLHF; CDR3nt: TGTGCCACTTTGAGCTCCTATAATTCACCCCTCCACTTT; j_gene: TRBJ1-6; abundance: few; v_gene: TRBV28; d_gene: NA
CDR3aa: CASSHFRDTNYGYTF; CDR3nt: TGTGCCAGCAGTCATTTCCGGGACACCAACTATGGCTACACCTTC; j_gene: TRBJ1-2; abundance: NA; v_gene: TRBV6-5; d_gene: NA
CDR3aa: CASRDYSRGPDTQYF; CDR3nt: TGTGCCAGCAGAGATTACTCGCGGGGTCCAGATACGCAGTATTTT; j_gene: TRBJ2-3; abundance: NA; v_gene: TRBV6-5; d_gene: NA
CDR3aa: CASSLSGVYGTEAFF; CDR3nt: TGTGCCAGCAGTTTATCCGGTGTTTACGGCACTGAAGCTTTCTTT; j_gene: TRBJ1-1; abundance: NA; v_gene: TRBV27; d_gene: NA
CDR3aa: CAWSVTLSNQPQHF; CDR3nt: TGTGCCTGGAGTGTAACCCTTAGCAATCAGCCCCAGCATTTT; j_gene: TRBJ1-5; abundance: NA; v_gene: TRBV30; d_gene: NA
CDR3aa: CASSEEDWGNNQPQHF; CDR3nt: TGTGCCAGCAGTGAAGAGGATTGGGGAAACAATCAGCCCCAGCATTTT; j_gene: TRBJ1-5; abundance: NA; v_gene: TRBV6-1; d_gene: NA
CDR3aa: CASSLERGGDYGYTF; CDR3nt: TGCGCCAGCAGCTTGGAAAGGGGTGGAGACTATGGCTACACCTTC; j_gene: TRBJ1-2; abundance: NA; v_gene: TRBV5-1; d_gene: NA
CDR3aa: CASSLAHLNTEAFF; CDR3nt: TGTGCCAGCAGCTTAGCCCATTTGAACACTGAAGCTTTCTTT; j_gene: TRBJ1-1; abundance: NA; v_gene: TRBV13; d_gene: NA
CDR3aa: CASLKREDGETQYF; CDR3nt: TGTGCCAGCTTGAAGCGGGAGGACGGAGAGACCCAGTACTTC; j_gene: TRBJ2-5; abundance: NA; v_gene: TRBV7-8; d_gene: TRBD2
CDR3aa: CASSFRGRGGQETQYF; CDR3nt: TGTGCCAGCAGTTTTCGGGGGCGGGGAGGTCAAGAGACCCAGTACTTC; j_gene: TRBJ2-5; abundance: NA; v_gene: TRBV28; d_gene: NA
CDR3aa: CASSSGPRSGTQYF; CDR3nt: TGTGCCAGCAGCTCTGGTCCAAGGTCTGGGACCCAGTACTTC; j_gene: TRBJ2-5; abundance: NA; v_gene: TRBV7-7; d_gene: NA
CDR3aa: CASSLVRGYEQYF; CDR3nt: TGTGCCAGCAGTTTGGTCAGGGGCTACGAGCAGTACTTC; j_gene: TRBJ2-7; abundance: NA; v_gene: TRBV27; d_gene: NA
CDR3aa: CASSLFVSGTYNEQFF; CDR3nt: TGTGCCAGCAGCTTATTTGTTTCGGGGACCTACAATGAGCAGTTCTTC; j_gene: TRBJ2-1; abundance: NA; v_gene: TRBV7-2; d_gene: NA
CDR3aa: CASSWPLSEGDEQFF; CDR3nt: TGCGCCAGCAGCTGGCCCCTCAGCGAGGGGGATGAGCAGTTCTTC; j_gene: TRBJ2-1; abundance: NA; v_gene: TRBV5-1; d_gene: NA
CDR3aa: CASSSTPGGGGNEQFF; CDR3nt: TGTGCCAGCAGCTCGACACCCGGAGGGGGGGGGAATGAGCAGTTCTTC; j_gene: TRBJ2-1; abundance: NA; v_gene: TRBV7-6; d_gene: NA
CDR3aa: CASSLAPRGRFPETQYF; CDR3nt: TGTGCCAGCAGCTTAGCCCCAAGAGGGAGGTTCCCCGAGACCCAGTACTTC; j_gene: TRBJ2-5; abundance: NA; v_gene: TRBV7-9; d_gene: NA
CDR3aa: CASSARTSLNTEAFF; CDR3nt: TGTGCCAGCAGTGCCAGGACCTCCCTGAACACTGAAGCTTTCTTT; j_gene: TRBJ1-1; abundance: once; v_gene: TRBV28; d_gene: NA
CDR3aa: CSANRVGETQYF; CDR3nt: TGCAGCGCCAACAGGGTGGGGGAGACCCAGTACTTC; j_gene: TRBJ2-5; abundance: NA; v_gene: TRBV29-1; d_gene: NA